Detailed here is one T cell receptor (beta chain). The antigen is unknown. The repertoire was sequenced with immunoSEQ multiplex PCR; TCRdb's copy has only in-frame clones and lacks some. Of some 120,000 clones listed, about 83% are singletons. This specimen belongs to a study of cytomegalovirus exposure and HLA in healthy donors. Study conclusions and caveats: The authors confirmed in vitro that three CMV-associated chains were specific for CMV antigens.

The specimen sequenced was PBMCs. The sequence came from a woman under 40 in good health and CMV-seronegative.

The CDR3 coding sequence is TGCGCCAGCAGCCAAGGAGCGGGGGGTAGAATCTATGAGCAGTTCTTC. Amino acid sequence: CASSQGAGGRIYEQFF. The chain combines TRBV4-3 with TRBJ2-1; 9 bases are shared with TRBD2. CDR3 length: 16 residues. The V gene's germline CDR1 is LGHNA and CDR2 YSLEER. The V gene end was trimmed by 1 base and the J gene end by 8 bases; junction bases not matched to a gene: 9.